This paragraph reports one T cell receptor (beta chain). This sample was taken from a study of long-term antiretroviral therapy in people with HIV. Unmatched junction bases numbered 12, after V lost 6 bases and J lost 6 bases. There are 16 residues in the CDR3. The V gene's germline CDR1 is SEHNR and CDR2 FQNEAQ (reference sequence). Samples were assayed with immunoSEQ v3.0 at survey level. The target of sequencing was about 40,000-50,000 T-cell genomes per sample. TCRdb's table, derived via immunoSEQ multiplex PCR, lists solely in-frame clones and lacks some. The sample lists around 30,000 clones, approximately 96% seen once, with roughly 2.5% in the top ten.

The sequencing here drew on unsorted PBMCs, taken around 6.6 years after starting antiretroviral therapy. This receptor was taken from a man aged 30 to 45 with HIV. V gene TRBV7-9 combines with J gene TRBJ2-1, with 9 bases fitting TRBD1. CDR3 nucleotide sequence: TGTGCCAGCAGGCTACCCCCCCGGGACAGGGTCAATGAGCAGTTCTTC. Its translation: CASRLPPRDRVNEQFF.